This TCR beta chain stems from a study of blood T cell repertoires in COVID-19 (dated by TCRdb to 2019 to 2021). With regard to the full study: Samples from collaborators originated in the United States, Italy and Spain and spanned both the acute and convalescent phases of COVID-19. The material from the prospective study consisted of cDNA or gDNA derived from T cells, B-cell-depleted T cells, or PBMCs. Subjects who had been exposed to COVID-19, were actively infected with it, or had recovered from it provided the deeply sampled blood TCRbeta repertoires that made up the dataset. Where available, HLA class I and class II types were obtained from metadata supplied by the sample provider rather than from assay-based typing. The samples were drawn from the first 160 participants of the ongoing ImmuneRACE study and from 1,254 subjects provided by 6 global collaborators. Sample metadata almost always included a de-identified subject ID, COVID-19 status, age in years and sex. The repertoires were made available in a free public database intended to serve as a resource for research on the immune response to SARS-CoV-2.

Collaborating institutions collected whole blood in K2EDTA tubes following their own protocols. For TCRbeta analysis, collaborator samples were shipped as frozen whole blood, as isolated PBMCs, or as DNA extracted from either sample type. On the study overall, not on this receptor specifically: How much clinical and demographic metadata was included differed by source and by participant, and the metadata was provided uncurated.

The immunoSEQ Assay, a bias-controlled multiplex PCR, was used to amplify TCRbeta CDR3 regions from genomic DNA. The authors processed their data as follows. Nucleated cell counts per sample were estimated from amplification of reference gene primers within the assay. To quantify the absolute abundance of each unique TCRbeta CDR3 rearrangement, sequence reads were collapsed and filtered. For each sample, productive Simpson clonality was calculated by taking the square root of Simpson's diversity index across productive rearrangements. This is the immuneACCESS table as TCRdb keeps it, with only in-frame sequences that have V and J called. A part of the clones is gone; compared with another copy, unresolved V genes explain less than half, and the rest is unexplained. That table is the source of V, J and clone size, and D and trimming were worked out from the DNA. Present in this sample are 30,000 to 40,000 clones, around 80% of which were seen just once. Of the sample, roughly 40% is held by the ten largest clones.

The V end loses 3 bases and the J end loses 2 bases, and a stretch of 13 bases separates them. As encoded in the germline V gene, CDR1 is SGHDN while CDR2 is FVKESK. The CDR3 numbers 15 residues from cysteine through phenylalanine. Left in the record is the CDR3 DNA by itself, 45 bases read in frame from the first base. Concerning this clone: Its cognate antigen has yet to be identified. Base quality data are lacking; no much larger clone is found one base away.

The sequence links TRBV14 to TRBJ2-5; the D gene is unclear. This TCR came from a man aged 80 or over with active or convalescent COVID-19. The sample taken for sequencing was peripheral blood. The CDR3 reads as follows: CASSHMLYGQETQYF. The DNA reads as follows: TGTGCCAGCAGCCACATGTTGTACGGGCAAGAGACCCAGTACTTC.